The rows below give T cell receptor beta chains drawn from one sample of a study of neurological immune-mediated disorders. TCRdb redid the calling of the 5' RACE reads with MiXCR, one entry per CDR3 protein. Of approximately 74,000 distinct CDR3 sequences listed, 5.2% are singletons. Source material: PBMCs. The receptors come from a man aged 18 to 30 with multiple sclerosis. The CDR3 runs from the conserved cysteine through the conserved F or W. The size field reads how often the clone was seen (once, few, many) or a class if it is expanded.

v_call: TRBV9; j_call: TRBJ2-4; clone_size: medium-sized; cdr3_aa: CASSLSGGANIQYF
v_call: TRBV29-1; j_call: TRBJ2-7; clone_size: many; cdr3_aa: CSVLTGYGEQYF
v_call: TRBV7-9; j_call: TRBJ2-7; clone_size: many; cdr3_aa: CASSLGTGGSYEQYF
v_call: TRBV2; j_call: TRBJ2-2; clone_size: many; cdr3_aa: CATRGLGGAGELFF
v_call: TRBV5-1; j_call: TRBJ2-1; clone_size: many; cdr3_aa: CASSLELAGGVNEQFF
v_call: TRBV5-1; j_call: TRBJ2-1; clone_size: many; cdr3_aa: CASSLGPGPQEQFF
v_call: TRBV7-2; j_call: TRBJ2-1; clone_size: many; cdr3_aa: CASSLSGSRGSVEFF
v_call: TRBV20-1; j_call: TRBJ2-3; clone_size: many; cdr3_aa: CSAGPGTDTQYF
v_call: TRBV20-1; j_call: TRBJ2-2; clone_size: many; cdr3_aa: CSAPLGGRGTGELFF
v_call: TRBV20-1; j_call: TRBJ1-4; clone_size: many; cdr3_aa: CSARNRESATNEKLFF
v_call: TRBV7-3; j_call: TRBJ2-7; clone_size: many; cdr3_aa: CASSLTYRVYEQYF
v_call: TRBV7-9; j_call: TRBJ2-7; clone_size: many; cdr3_aa: CASSYSASGVGEQYF
v_call: TRBV12-3/TRBV12-4; j_call: TRBJ1-5; clone_size: many; cdr3_aa: CASSSSTGNQPQHF
v_call: TRBV7-9; j_call: TRBJ2-5; clone_size: many; cdr3_aa: CASSSRLGEETQYF
v_call: TRBV20-1; j_call: TRBJ2-3; clone_size: many; cdr3_aa: CSARAGDRGPSTDTQYF
v_call: TRBV6-5; j_call: TRBJ2-1; clone_size: many; cdr3_aa: CASSQTGTSGFNEQFF
v_call: TRBV5-1; j_call: TRBJ2-1; clone_size: many; cdr3_aa: CASSLPGQPSNNEQFF
v_call: TRBV10-3; j_call: TRBJ2-7; clone_size: many; cdr3_aa: CAIRSVGGGYEQYF
v_call: TRBV20-1; j_call: TRBJ2-3; clone_size: many; cdr3_aa: CSASPGRGPDTQYF
v_call: TRBV5-1; j_call: TRBJ2-2; clone_size: few; cdr3_aa: CASSPEGGQTGELFF
v_call: TRBV28; j_call: TRBJ2-5; clone_size: many; cdr3_aa: CASSLLAGLETQYF
v_call: TRBV5-1; j_call: TRBJ2-3; clone_size: many; cdr3_aa: CASSLAVSGGADTQYF
v_call: TRBV12-3/TRBV12-4; j_call: TRBJ2-7; clone_size: many; cdr3_aa: CASSFVWGHEQYF
v_call: TRBV7-7; j_call: TRBJ1-1; clone_size: many; cdr3_aa: CASSPLSGQGNTEAFF
v_call: TRBV21-1; j_call: TRBJ2-1; clone_size: many; cdr3_aa: CASSKPGPSSYNEQFF
v_call: TRBV12-3/TRBV12-4; j_call: TRBJ2-7; clone_size: many; cdr3_aa: CASSLNSDTYEQYF
v_call: TRBV2; j_call: TRBJ1-5; clone_size: many; cdr3_aa: CASSESGQVSGQPQHF
v_call: TRBV18; j_call: TRBJ1-2; clone_size: many; cdr3_aa: CASSLDLLYGYTF
v_call: TRBV7-9; j_call: TRBJ2-1; clone_size: many; cdr3_aa: CASSLLGLAVYEQFF
v_call: TRBV5-6; j_call: TRBJ2-5; clone_size: many; cdr3_aa: CASSWEQGTKTQYF
v_call: TRBV29-1; j_call: TRBJ2-7; clone_size: many; cdr3_aa: CSATARDEQYF
v_call: TRBV28; j_call: TRBJ1-2; clone_size: many; cdr3_aa: CASSLPGPNYGYTF
v_call: TRBV12-3/TRBV12-4; j_call: TRBJ2-7; clone_size: many; cdr3_aa: CASRRQGLTYEQYF
v_call: TRBV2; j_call: TRBJ2-2; clone_size: many; cdr3_aa: CASKNTGELFF
v_call: TRBV25-1; j_call: TRBJ2-3; clone_size: many; cdr3_aa: CASSAGTSRITDTQYF
v_call: TRBV6-6; j_call: TRBJ1-2; clone_size: many; cdr3_aa: CASSYSRTSPYGYTF
v_call: TRBV29-1; j_call: TRBJ1-3; clone_size: many; cdr3_aa: CSGLWVRSGNTIYF
v_call: TRBV5-1; j_call: TRBJ2-2; clone_size: many; cdr3_aa: CASSQPQSSGSFSGELFF
v_call: TRBV7-2; j_call: TRBJ2-1; clone_size: many; cdr3_aa: CASSSGLISYNEQFF
v_call: TRBV11-2; j_call: TRBJ2-2; clone_size: many; cdr3_aa: CASNPGFSGELFF
v_call: TRBV12-3/TRBV12-4; j_call: TRBJ1-5; clone_size: many; cdr3_aa: CASGHGSDSALVEPQHF
v_call: TRBV7-3; j_call: TRBJ1-1; clone_size: many; cdr3_aa: CASSSRGGTEAFF
v_call: TRBV12-3/TRBV12-4; j_call: TRBJ1-1; clone_size: many; cdr3_aa: CASSPQLGTEAFF
v_call: TRBV12-3/TRBV12-4; j_call: TRBJ2-2; clone_size: many; cdr3_aa: CASSPHPTGELFF
v_call: TRBV7-3; j_call: TRBJ1-1; clone_size: many; cdr3_aa: CASSLGGDGTEAFF
v_call: TRBV5-6; j_call: TRBJ2-5; clone_size: many; cdr3_aa: CASSATNRGPQETQYF
v_call: TRBV5-1; j_call: TRBJ2-2; clone_size: many; cdr3_aa: CASTSGGAGYTGELFF
v_call: TRBV20-1; j_call: TRBJ1-2; clone_size: many; cdr3_aa: CSARHPDHYGYTF
v_call: TRBV7-2; j_call: TRBJ2-1; clone_size: many; cdr3_aa: CASRLGLAGQQGQFF
v_call: TRBV7-2; j_call: TRBJ2-7; clone_size: few; cdr3_aa: CASSQSYRGYEQYF